These 11 T cell receptor beta chains came from one sample sequenced in a study of metastatic and nonmetastatic thyroid tumors (dated by TCRdb to between 2020 and 2021). The protocol used for the library was PCR. Sequencing was performed on an Illumina HiSeq 4000. TCRdb passed the public sequencing reads through fastp at Q25 and MiXCR, retaining productive beta sequences. This sample holds 3,700 or so clones; around a third were observed only once. 27% of the sample comes from the top ten. No patient had received any treatment before thyroid surgery. The sequencing input was adjacent normal tissue. The receptor source for this set is a female donor with papillary thyroid cancer or a benign thyroid nodule (not recorded which). Some clones in this sample may be carry-over from other donors' samples.

This clone appeared a few times. The V gene is TRBV18, the J gene TRBJ2-7, with 7 bases fitting TRBD1. V was pared by 3 bases and J by 2 bases, with 4 bases of the junction left unmatched. The germline V gene has CDR1 KGHSH and CDR2 LQKENI. The CDR3 extends over 14 amino acids. The DNA of the CDR3 is TGTGCCAGCTCACCCCGGGACAGAACCTACGAGCAGTACTTC. Its protein product is CASSPRDRTYEQYF.

This clone was found a few times. The rearrangement uses TRBV6-2 or TRBV6-3 and TRBJ1-2; D remains unclear. The CDR3 covers 13 residues. Trimming removed 5 bases at V and 2 bases at J, with 9 bases between. Germline CDR1 MNHEY, CDR2 SVGEGT. The CDR3 bases are TGTGCCAGCAGTACCGGGCGAAACTATGGCTACACCTTC. Amino acid sequence: CASSTGRNYGYTF.

J is TRBJ2-7 and V is TRBV4-2; 10 bases align to TRBD1. This CDR3 has 16 amino acids. The ends lost 5 bases at V and 1 base at J; junction bases unmatched: 8. CDR1 is LGHNA, CDR2 YNFKEQ, per germline. The CDR3 region is CASSYSGTGESYEQYF. In nucleotides, the CDR3 is TGTGCCAGCAGCTATTCCGGGACAGGGGAATCCTACGAGCAGTACTTC.

The CDR3 bases are TGTGCCAGCAGTGAAGCTGGGACAGTAATCACTGAAGCTTTCTTT. It translates to CASSEAGTVITEAFF. The rearrangement uses TRBV6-1 and TRBJ1-1; 7 bases are shared with TRBD1. V shed 0 bases, J shed 4 bases, and the junction held 5 bases outside the gene matches. CDR3 length: 15 residues. Germline loops: CDR1 MNHNS, CDR2 SASEGT.

Concerning this clone: One end of the junction fails to match germline, which may point to a read error. The genes are TRBV6-4 and TRBJ2-7; 7 bases are a match to TRBD1. The germline CDR1 and CDR2 sequences are MRHNA and SNTAGT. This CDR3 is 14 amino acids long. Written as DNA, the CDR3 is TGTGTCAGCATCAGGGGGACAATAGAGGGTGAGCAGTACTTC. Protein product: CVSIRGTIEGEQYF.

In this sample, this clone turned up a few times. This chain connects TRBV27 to TRBJ1-2, with no clear D. Germline lookup yields CDR1 MNHEY and CDR2 SMNVEV (reference sequence). The CDR3 sequence is 17 residues long. Trimming pared 2 bases from V and 1 base from J, leaving 17 bases between. For the CDR3, the DNA is TGTGCCAGCAGTTTAGTTCAGCTCCCGGGCAGTAACTATGGCTACACCTTC. Protein sequence: CASSLVQLPGSNYGYTF.

This clone was detected many times. The J gene is TRBJ2-3, the V gene TRBV4-1; D tentatively fits TRBD1 or TRBD2 (5 bases each). Trimming shortened V by 5 bases and J by 6 bases, and 12 bases separated the two germline ends. The germline V gene has CDR1 MGHRA and CDR2 YSYEKL. CDR3 length: 13 amino acids. CDR3: CASSSPGTDTQYF. The CDR3, as DNA: TGCGCCAGCAGCAGTCCAGGGACCGATACGCAGTATTTT.

This chain links TRBV11-2 with TRBJ2-7; the D is unclear. Germline assignment: CDR1 SGHAT and CDR2 FQNNGV. The CDR3 is 13 residues long. The V gene lost 2 bases and the J gene lost 5 bases, with 10 bases spanning the gap. The CDR3 region has the DNA TGTGCCAGCAGCTTATCCAGTCTTAACGAGCAGTACTTC. Translation: CASSLSSLNEQYF.

The CDR3 DNA is TGTGCCAGCAGCCCCCGTTTCACGGGGCAAGAGACCCAGTACTTC. Translating gives CASSPRFTGQETQYF. This chain joins TRBV5-4 and TRBJ2-5; a possible D gene is TRBD2 (5 bases). V lost 4 bases, J lost 2 bases, and 15 bases lay in between. The CDR3 runs to 15 residues. Looked up from germline, CDR1 is SGHNT and CDR2 is YYREEE (reference sequence).

The chain combines TRBV7-4 with TRBJ1-2, with 10 positions matching TRBD1. V shed 3 bases and J 6 bases; nucleotides not matched to a gene: 4. Germline lookup yields CDR1 SGHVT and CDR2 SQSDAQ. This CDR3 is 14 amino acids long. The CDR3 coding sequence is TGTGCCAGCAGCTTCGGACAGGGGGTTGATGGCTACACCTTC. Translation: CASSFGQGVDGYTF.

The chain links TRBV6-1 to TRBJ1-2; D not certain. The CDR3 contains 11 residues. Trimming removed 9 bases at V and 5 bases at J, with 10 bases between. Germline V gene lookup returns CDR1 MNHNS and CDR2 SASEGT. CDR3 nucleotides: TGTGCCAGTTGGATGAAATATGGCTACACCTTC. It yields the protein CASWMKYGYTF.